This note documents a single TCR beta chain sequence. The antigen is unknown. The data originate from a study of T-cell memory formation after mild COVID-19. Study-level information: Among the donors, TCR clusters were largely specific to each donor. Overall study results and limits: Contracting clones from day 15 to 85 showed balanced CD4/CD8; later expanders favored CD4+. That cross-reactive memory joined was suggested by some responding clones appearing in pre-infection memory.

Constant-segment primers served in 5'RACE that generated TCR alpha and TCR beta cDNA libraries bearing sample barcodes and UMIs. Each CDR3 protein gets one entry after TCRdb re-called the 5' RACE reads with MiXCR. This table holds more than 450,000 distinct CDR3 sequences, roughly 18% found once. CDR1 SGHVS and CDR2 FNYEAQ come from the germline V gene. V was shortened by 4 bases and J by 0 bases, with 16 bases between the two germline ends. The CDR3 runs 17 residues. The sample was PBMCs or a T cell subset sorted from them (not recorded which). V usage is TRBV7-6 and J usage is TRBJ2-4; D possibly corresponds to TRBD2 (6 bases). The sequence derives from an adult woman who had mild COVID-19 (a few samples of this study predate the infection). Cell type and time point are not known. CDR3 amino acids: CASSSFLRGIAKNIQYF. The CDR3 coding sequence is TGTGCCAGCAGCTCGTTTCTCCGCGGGATAGCCAAAAACATTCAGTACTTC.